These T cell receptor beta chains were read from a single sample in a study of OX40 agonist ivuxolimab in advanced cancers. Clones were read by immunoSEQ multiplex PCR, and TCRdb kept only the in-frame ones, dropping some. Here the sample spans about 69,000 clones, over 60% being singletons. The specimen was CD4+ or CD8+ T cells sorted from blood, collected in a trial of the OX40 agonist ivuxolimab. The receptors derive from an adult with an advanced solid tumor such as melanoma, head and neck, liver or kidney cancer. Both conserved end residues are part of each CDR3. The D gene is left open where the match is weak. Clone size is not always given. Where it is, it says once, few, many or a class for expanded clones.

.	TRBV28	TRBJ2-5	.	CASSPFGETQYF	TGTGCCAGCAGTCCTTTCGGGGAGACCCAGTACTTC
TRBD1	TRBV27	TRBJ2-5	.	CASSVGQGRLETQYF	TGTGCCAGCAGTGTGGGACAGGGGCGCCTGGAGACCCAGTACTTC
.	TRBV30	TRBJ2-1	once	CAWGQVTYNEQFF	TGTGCTTGGGGTCAGGTTACCTACAATGAGCAGTTCTTC
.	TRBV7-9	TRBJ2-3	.	CASIKLATDTQYF	TGTGCCAGCATTAAACTAGCCACAGATACGCAGTATTTT
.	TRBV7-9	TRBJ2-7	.	CASSLEVRPYEQYF	TGTGCCAGCAGCTTAGAGGTTCGACCCTACGAGCAGTACTTC
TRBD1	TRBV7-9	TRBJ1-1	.	CASTRTGAEAFF	TGTGCCAGCACCCGGACAGGGGCTGAAGCTTTCTTT
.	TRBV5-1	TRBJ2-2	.	CASSLYVNTGELFF	TGCGCCAGCAGCTTGTACGTGAACACCGGGGAGCTGTTTTTT
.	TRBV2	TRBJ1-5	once	CASSRQGNQPQHF	TGTGCCAGCAGTCGACAGGGCAATCAGCCCCAGCATTTT
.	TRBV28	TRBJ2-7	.	CASSGQGGGSYEQYF	TGTGCCAGCAGCGGACAGGGAGGGGGCTCCTACGAGCAGTACTTC
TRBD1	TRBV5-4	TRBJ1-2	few	CASSLGDRANYGYTF	TGTGCCAGCAGCTTGGGGGACAGGGCTAACTATGGCTACACCTTC
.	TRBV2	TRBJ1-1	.	CASGKERDTEAFF	TGTGCCAGCGGAAAGGAGAGGGACACTGAAGCTTTCTTT
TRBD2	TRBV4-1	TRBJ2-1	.	CASSHLTSGASYNEQFF	TGCGCCAGCAGCCATTTGACTAGCGGGGCCTCCTACAATGAGCAGTTCTTC
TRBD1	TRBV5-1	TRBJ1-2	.	CASSETGTAYGYTF	TGCGCCAGCAGCGAAACCGGGACAGCCTATGGCTACACCTTC
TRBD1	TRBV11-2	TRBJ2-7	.	CASSLVGTGTGDYEQYF	TGTGCCAGCAGCTTAGTGGGAACCGGGACAGGGGACTACGAGCAGTACTTC
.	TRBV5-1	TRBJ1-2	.	CASSPGGTAGGYTF	TGCGCCAGCAGCCCTGGGGGGACTGCGGGGGGCTACACCTTC
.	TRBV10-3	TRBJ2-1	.	CATAGLSNNEQFF	TGTGCCACCGCCGGACTATCCAACAATGAGCAGTTCTTC
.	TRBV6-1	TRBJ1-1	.	CASSEGSKESEAFF	TGTGCCAGCAGTGAAGGGTCTAAGGAGTCTGAAGCTTTCTTT
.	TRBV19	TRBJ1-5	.	CASMQGAYQPQHF	TGTGCCAGTATGCAGGGCGCTTATCAGCCCCAGCATTTT
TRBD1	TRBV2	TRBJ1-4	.	CASSIGGQGNEKLFF	TGTGCCAGCTCCATTGGGGGACAGGGAAATGAAAAACTGTTTTTT
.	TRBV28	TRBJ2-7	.	CASSGTRGMEEQYF	TGTGCCAGCAGTGGGACGAGGGGGATGGAAGAGCAGTACTTC
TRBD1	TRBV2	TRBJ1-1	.	CASSEAKGQKNTEAFF	TGTGCCAGCAGTGAAGCGAAGGGACAGAAGAACACTGAAGCTTTCTTT
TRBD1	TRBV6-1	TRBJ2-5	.	CASSGETGGWETQYF	TGTGCCAGCAGCGGTGAAACAGGGGGATGGGAGACCCAGTACTTC
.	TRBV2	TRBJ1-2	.	CASRASGEGGYTF	TGTGCCAGCAGGGCCTCAGGGGAAGGAGGCTACACCTTC
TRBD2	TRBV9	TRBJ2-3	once	CASSGSGGRKSSTDTQYF	TGTGCCAGCAGCGGTAGCGGGGGGCGGAAATCTAGCACAGATACGCAGTATTTT
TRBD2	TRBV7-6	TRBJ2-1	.	CASSSSGLVEQFF	TGTGCCAGCAGCTCCTCGGGACTAGTGGAGCAGTTCTTC
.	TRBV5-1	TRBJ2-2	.	CASRFTYGELFF	TGCGCCAGCAGATTCACCTACGGGGAGCTGTTTTTT
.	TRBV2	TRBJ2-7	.	CASSEVVGRQYF	TGTGCCAGCAGTGAAGTGGTAGGGAGGCAGTACTTC